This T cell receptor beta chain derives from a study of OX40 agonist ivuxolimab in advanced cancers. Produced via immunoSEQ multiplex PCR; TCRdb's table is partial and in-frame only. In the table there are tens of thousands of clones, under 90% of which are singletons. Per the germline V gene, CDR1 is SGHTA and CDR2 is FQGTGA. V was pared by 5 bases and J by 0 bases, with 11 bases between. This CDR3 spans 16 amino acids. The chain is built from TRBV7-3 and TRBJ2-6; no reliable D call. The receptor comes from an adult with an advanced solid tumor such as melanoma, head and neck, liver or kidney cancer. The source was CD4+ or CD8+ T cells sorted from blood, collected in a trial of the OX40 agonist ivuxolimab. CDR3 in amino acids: CASSDWALSGANVLTF. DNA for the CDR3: TGTGCCAGCAGCGACTGGGCCCTCTCTGGGGCCAACGTCCTGACTTTC.